Listed below are T cell receptor beta chains from one sample, sequenced in a study of blood T cell repertoires in COVID-19. Clones were sequenced by immunoSEQ multiplex PCR, and TCRdb holds only the in-frame ones, with some missing. The repertoire includes around 310,000 clones, approximately 90% of them detected once, and approximately 7.5% sits in the top ten. What was sequenced was peripheral blood. Receptor source: a young woman with COVID-19, enrolled during active disease. Both conserved end residues are part of each CDR3. The D gene is left open where the match is weak. The size of a clone is reported for some rows only, either as once, few or many, or as a class for expanded clones.

clone_size: NA
v_call: TRBV4-3
j_call: TRBJ2-7
d_call: NA
cdr3_nt: TGCGCCAGCAGCCCGCCCCATAGCGAGGACTACGAGCAGTACTTC
cdr3_aa: CASSPPHSEDYEQYF

clone_size: NA
v_call: TRBV10-2
j_call: TRBJ1-5
d_call: NA
cdr3_nt: TGCGCCAGCAGTGAGTCCGGGGGAAGCAATCAGCCCCAGCATTTT
cdr3_aa: CASSESGGSNQPQHF

clone_size: NA
v_call: TRBV4-3
j_call: TRBJ2-7
d_call: NA
cdr3_nt: TGCGCCAGCAGCCAAGTGGGCTTAAGCGAGCAGTACTTC
cdr3_aa: CASSQVGLSEQYF

clone_size: NA
v_call: TRBV6-2/TRBV6-3
j_call: TRBJ2-1
d_call: TRBD2
cdr3_nt: TGTGCCAGCAGCCGGTCGGTAGCGGGACCTTGGAATGAGCAGTTCTTC
cdr3_aa: CASSRSVAGPWNEQFF

clone_size: NA
v_call: TRBV6-2/TRBV6-3
j_call: TRBJ2-5
d_call: NA
cdr3_nt: TGTGCCAGCAGCCAGTGGGCCCCGGGGTGGGAGACCCAGTACTTC
cdr3_aa: CASSQWAPGWETQYF

clone_size: NA
v_call: TRBV2
j_call: TRBJ2-7
d_call: NA
cdr3_nt: TGTGCCAGCAGTGTAGGATCTAGCTCCTACGAGCAGTACTTC
cdr3_aa: CASSVGSSSYEQYF

clone_size: NA
v_call: TRBV28
j_call: TRBJ1-1
d_call: NA
cdr3_nt: TGTGCCAGCAGTTTATCGGGGAGGAGCACTGAAGCTTTCTTT
cdr3_aa: CASSLSGRSTEAFF

clone_size: NA
v_call: TRBV9
j_call: TRBJ2-2
d_call: TRBD2
cdr3_nt: TGTGCCAGCAGCTGGTGGGAGGGCCAATATGTCGGGGAGCTGTTTTTT
cdr3_aa: CASSWWEGQYVGELFF

clone_size: few
v_call: TRBV28
j_call: TRBJ1-2
d_call: NA
cdr3_nt: TGTGCCAGCACCCCAGGGTGGGGAGGCTACACCTTC
cdr3_aa: CASTPGWGGYTF

clone_size: few
v_call: TRBV6-1
j_call: TRBJ1-5
d_call: NA
cdr3_nt: TGTGCCAGCAGTGAAGCGATGTCAGGGGCGCGGAAGCCCCAGCATTTT
cdr3_aa: CASSEAMSGARKPQHF

clone_size: NA
v_call: TRBV3-1/TRBV3-2
j_call: TRBJ1-1
d_call: NA
cdr3_nt: TGTGCCAGCAGCCAAGTCGAGGGGAACACTGAAGCTTTCTTT
cdr3_aa: CASSQVEGNTEAFF

clone_size: NA
v_call: TRBV19
j_call: TRBJ2-4
d_call: TRBD1
cdr3_nt: TGTGCCAGTAGTATTGACAGGGGGGGAGGTTTCGTTCAGTACTTC
cdr3_aa: CASSIDRGGGFVQYF

clone_size: NA
v_call: TRBV18
j_call: TRBJ1-4
d_call: NA
cdr3_nt: TGTGCCAGCTCACCGACAGGTTCTAATGAAAAACTGTTTTTT
cdr3_aa: CASSPTGSNEKLFF

clone_size: once
v_call: TRBV27
j_call: TRBJ2-5
d_call: TRBD2
cdr3_nt: TGTGCCAGCAGTCGGACTAGCGGGAGGACTCCGTACCAAGAGACCCAGTACTTC
cdr3_aa: CASSRTSGRTPYQETQYF

clone_size: NA
v_call: TRBV5-4
j_call: TRBJ2-1
d_call: TRBD2
cdr3_nt: TGTGCCAGCAGCTTGATTTTAGCGGGAGGCCGAGAGCAGTTCTTC
cdr3_aa: CASSLILAGGREQFF

clone_size: NA
v_call: TRBV7-3
j_call: TRBJ2-1
d_call: TRBD1
cdr3_nt: TGTGCCAGCAGCCTCAGACAGGGGGTCTACAATGAGCAGTTCTTC
cdr3_aa: CASSLRQGVYNEQFF

clone_size: NA
v_call: TRBV6-5
j_call: TRBJ1-2
d_call: TRBD1
cdr3_nt: TGTGCCAGCAGGGACAGGGCCTATGGCTACACCTTC
cdr3_aa: CASRDRAYGYTF

clone_size: NA
v_call: TRBV28
j_call: TRBJ2-2
d_call: TRBD2
cdr3_nt: TGTGCCAGCAGAGAAGCGGGAGAGAACACCGGGGAGCTGTTTTTT
cdr3_aa: CASREAGENTGELFF

clone_size: NA
v_call: TRBV5-1
j_call: TRBJ2-7
d_call: TRBD1
cdr3_nt: TGCGCCAGCAGCTTGCTCGCGACAGGGGGCCACGAGCAGTACTTC
cdr3_aa: CASSLLATGGHEQYF

clone_size: NA
v_call: TRBV7-2
j_call: TRBJ1-1
d_call: TRBD1
cdr3_nt: TGTGCCAGCAGCCCCGACAGGGGCGGCGCTTTCTTT
cdr3_aa: CASSPDRGGAFF

clone_size: once
v_call: TRBV7-2
j_call: TRBJ1-5
d_call: NA
cdr3_nt: TGTGCCAGCAGCCGGACTAAAGACCAGCCCCAGCATTTT
cdr3_aa: CASSRTKDQPQHF

clone_size: NA
v_call: TRBV6-1
j_call: TRBJ2-1
d_call: TRBD1
cdr3_nt: TGTGCCAGCAGTGACACTCAGGGGGCTTGGGTCGAAGAGCAGTTCTTC
cdr3_aa: CASSDTQGAWVEEQFF

clone_size: NA
v_call: TRBV27
j_call: TRBJ2-1
d_call: NA
cdr3_nt: TGTGCCAGCAGTCCGGTCAAAATTTTTTACAATGAGCAGTTCTTC
cdr3_aa: CASSPVKIFYNEQFF

clone_size: NA
v_call: TRBV5-4
j_call: TRBJ1-1
d_call: NA
cdr3_nt: TGTGCCAGCAGCAAACCGACTTTCCCATATGAAGCTTTCTTT
cdr3_aa: CASSKPTFPYEAFF

clone_size: NA
v_call: TRBV5-1
j_call: TRBJ1-1
d_call: NA
cdr3_nt: TGCGCCAGCAGACAGGGTGGGGGGAACACTGAAGCTTTCTTT
cdr3_aa: CASRQGGGNTEAFF

clone_size: NA
v_call: TRBV28
j_call: TRBJ1-3
d_call: TRBD1
cdr3_nt: TGTGCCAGCAGTCCCCCGGGACAGTTGAGCTCTGGAAACACCATATATTTT
cdr3_aa: CASSPPGQLSSGNTIYF